This T cell receptor (beta chain) was obtained from a study of blood T cell repertoires in COVID-19 (dated by TCRdb to 2019 to 2021). With respect to the entire study: Collaborator samples came from the United States, Italy and Spain and covered acute and convalescent phases of COVID-19. The material from the prospective study consisted of cDNA or gDNA derived from T cells, B-cell-depleted T cells, or PBMCs. Subjects who had been exposed to COVID-19, were actively infected with it, or had recovered from it provided the deeply sampled blood TCRbeta repertoires that made up the dataset. The repertoires were released in a freely available public database intended as a resource for research on the immune response to SARS-CoV-2. Samples were obtained from the ongoing ImmuneRACE study (first 160 participants) and from over 1,000 subjects provided by 6 global collaborators. A de-identified subject ID, COVID-19 status, age in years and sex were almost always included in the sample metadata. HLA class I and class II types, where available, came from metadata supplied by the sample provider rather than from assay-based typing.

Points the paper makes about the study in general: How much clinical and demographic metadata was included differed by source and by participant, and the metadata was provided uncurated.

Regarding this clone: The antigen it recognizes is unknown. Base qualities are not provided; no much larger clone lies one nucleotide away.

The immunoSEQ Assay, a bias-controlled multiplex PCR, was used to amplify TCRbeta CDR3 regions from genomic DNA. The source study handled its data this way. Within the assay, amplification of reference gene primers was used to estimate how many nucleated cells each sample contained. To quantify the absolute abundance of each unique TCRbeta CDR3 rearrangement, sequence reads were collapsed and filtered. For each sample, productive Simpson clonality was calculated as the square root of Simpson's diversity index over productive rearrangements. TCRdb took over this immuneACCESS table, retaining in-frame rearrangements with V and J assigned. Such tables are incomplete; in checked studies, under half of the missing clones stem from an unresolved V gene, and the remainder is unexplained. Clone size and the V and J calls come from that table; the DNA yielded D and trimming. This sample comprises around 400,000 clones, 80% to 90% of them detected only once. The ten largest clones represent about 2% of the sample.

The germline V end is reduced by 6 bases and the J end by 5 bases; junction bases left unmatched: 10. Including cysteine and phenylalanine, the CDR3 has 17 amino acids. Solely the CDR3 DNA is kept, with 51 bases framed from the first base. The germline V gene (reference sequence) supplies CDR1 MNHEY and CDR2 SMNVEV. One collaborating source in Seattle enrolled patients during active infection and followed them longitudinally through the course of disease. The collaborating institutions used their own protocols to collect whole blood in K2EDTA tubes. Collaborator samples were shipped for TCRbeta analysis as frozen whole blood, isolated PBMCs, or DNA extracted from either sample type.

The chain couples TRBV27 to TRBJ2-2; a stretch of 12 junction bases matches TRBD2. The sequence came from a woman between 55 and 75 years old with COVID-19, enrolled during active disease. What was sequenced was peripheral blood. CDR3 region: CASRSYGTSGGTGELFF. The nucleotide sequence is TGTGCCAGCAGGTCTTATGGCACTAGCGGGGGGACCGGGGAGCTGTTTTTT.